The 23 T cell receptor beta chains in this list originate from one sample, sequenced in a study of patients and donors after allogeneic stem cell transplantation. A single record per CDR3 protein comes from TCRdb applying MiXCR to the RT-PCR reads. The repertoire holds a few hundred thousand distinct CDR3 sequences, with over 30% as singletons. Sample: blood, either unsorted or a sorted T cell fraction (not recorded which). These receptors came from a human donor who was either an allogeneic HSCT recipient or a stem cell or donor lymphocyte infusion donor (not recorded which). It is not recorded whose cells these are; they may come from a transplant donor.

This chain joins TRBV6-5 and TRBJ1-6; the D gene is possibly TRBD1 (6 bases). The CDR3 contains 15 residues. V was trimmed by 2 bases and J by 10 bases, leaving 15 bases between them. CDR1 is MNHEY and CDR2 is SVGAGI in the germline V gene. CDR3 region: CASSYGGQGRSPLHF. DNA for the CDR3: TGTGCCAGCAGTTACGGGGGGCAGGGACGGTCACCCCTCCACTTT.

This chain connects TRBV10-3 to TRBJ1-1; 12 positions match TRBD1. This CDR3 comprises 16 residues. V was pared by 6 bases and J by 0 bases, with 5 bases of the junction left unmatched. CDR1 and CDR2 (germline): ENHRY, SYGVKD. The CDR3 bases are TGTGCCATCAGCGGGGACAGGGGGCAGTTGAACACTGAAGCTTTCTTT. This codes for CAISGDRGQLNTEAFF.

Only a few counts were recorded for this clonotype. The CDR3 here is CASSELPAHSYNSPLHF. The CDR3 bases are TGTGCCAGCAGTGAACTGCCAGCCCACTCCTATAATTCACCCCTCCACTTT. The chain couples TRBV6-4 to TRBJ1-6; unclear D gene. The CDR3 loop spans 17 amino acids. The germline V gene has CDR1 MRHNA and CDR2 SNTAGT. With 3 bases removed from V and 0 bases from J, the gap between germline ends came to 12 bases.

The chain has TRBV3-1 and TRBJ1-6; 7 positions match TRBD1. The V segment lost 1 base and the J segment 6 bases; nucleotides outside the gene matches: 3. Germline V lookup: CDR1 LGHDT, CDR2 YNNKEL (reference sequence). The CDR3 is made up of 15 amino acids. The DNA of the CDR3 is TGTGCCAGCAGCCAAGGCAGGGGGTCTAATTCACCCCTCCACTTT. This translates into CASSQGRGSNSPLHF.

This clonotype was counted only a few times. The J gene is TRBJ2-3, the V gene TRBV7-9; TRBD2 agrees at 7 bases. CDR1 and CDR2 (germline): SEHNR, FQNEAQ (reference sequence). This CDR3 contains 15 residues. Unmatched junction bases numbered 12, after V lost 5 bases and J lost 7 bases. CDR3 sequence: CASSPETGLQYTQYF. In nucleotides, the CDR3 is TGTGCCAGCAGCCCCGAAACGGGACTACAATATACGCAGTATTTT. Full variable domain (remainder filled in from reference TRBV7-9 and TRBJ2-3): DTGVSQNPRHKITKRGQNVTFRCDPISEHNRLYWYRQTLGQGPEFLTYFQNEAQLEKSRLLSDRFSAERPKGSFSTLEIQRTEQGDSAMYLCASSPETGLQYTQYFGPGTRLTVL.

The chain employs TRBV20-1 and TRBJ1-2, with 10 bases fitting TRBD1. The length of the CDR3 is 13 residues. The ends lost 3 bases at V and 5 bases at J; junction bases unmatched: 3. CDR1 is DFQATT, CDR2 SNEGSKA, per germline (reference sequence). The CDR3 DNA reads TGCAGTGCTAGTTCGGGACAGGGGTATGGCTACACCTTC. Translating it yields CSASSGQGYGYTF.

This chain joins TRBV27 and TRBJ1-2, with TRBD1 matching 8 bases. This CDR3 is 14 amino acids long. The germline V gene encodes CDR1 MNHEY and CDR2 SMNVEV (reference sequence). The V and J ends lost 7 bases and 7 bases, in that order; junction bases with no gene match: 11. For the CDR3, the DNA is TGTGCCAGCAATCGCCAGGGGGCAATTGGTGGCTACACCTTC. It translates to CASNRQGAIGGYTF.

V and J are TRBV7-6 and TRBJ2-5; 10 nucleotides line up with TRBD1. The junction had 5 bases not matched to a gene; V was cut back by 5 bases and J by 5 bases. Germline-derived CDR1 and CDR2 are SGHVS and FNYEAQ. The CDR3 is made up of 14 amino acids. CDR3 residues: CASSPTGGRETQYF. The CDR3 DNA reads TGTGCCAGCAGCCCGACAGGGGGCCGGGAGACCCAGTACTTC.

The table lists this clonotype with a few counts. The chain couples TRBV4-2 to TRBJ2-3; 9 bases align to TRBD2. Germline V lookup: CDR1 LGHNA, CDR2 YNFKEQ. The CDR3 has 19 amino acids. The J segment lost 0 bases and the V segment lost 2 bases, leaving 12 bases of the junction unmatched. The CDR3 here is CASSQRFAPSGASTDTQYF. CDR3 in DNA: TGTGCCAGCAGCCAAAGGTTTGCGCCTAGCGGGGCTAGCACAGATACGCAGTATTTT.

The V gene is TRBV4-2, the J gene TRBJ1-6; D is perhaps TRBD1 (6 bases). Trimming left V 3 bases short and J 6 bases short, with 18 bases between. Germline V lookup: CDR1 LGHNA, CDR2 YNFKEQ. The CDR3 has 17 residues. The CDR3 nucleotides read TGTGCCAGCAGCCACAACACAGGGTCTTTGGCTAATTCACCCCTCCACTTT. Its translation: CASSHNTGSLANSPLHF.

This chain uses TRBV2 with TRBJ1-4; D not certain. Trimming removed 1 base from V and 4 bases from J, with 7 bases in between. This CDR3 has 14 residues. Germline V gene sequence: CDR1 SNHLY, CDR2 FYNNEI. CDR3 sequence (DNA): TGTGCCAGCAGTGAAGGGCGGGTTAATGAAAAACTGTTTTTT. Translating gives CASSEGRVNEKLFF.

This chain connects TRBV7-2 to TRBJ1-6, with 9 bases that match TRBD1. Germline V CDR1 and CDR2: SGHTA, FQGNSA. V dropped 5 bases and J dropped 4; count of bases not matched to a gene: 6. CDR3 length equals 16 residues. The CDR3 protein is CASSLGTGRYNSPLHF. For the CDR3, the DNA is TGTGCCAGCAGCCTAGGGACAGGGAGATATAATTCACCCCTCCACTTT.

The chain employs TRBV3-1 and TRBJ2-5; no clear D. V dropped 0 bases and J dropped 2 bases, with 7 bases sitting between them. This CDR3 has 14 amino acids. Germline V gene data show CDR1 as LGHDT and CDR2 as YNNKEL (reference sequence). The CDR3 reads CASSQDLGQETQYF. In DNA, the CDR3 is TGTGCCAGCAGCCAAGATTTGGGGCAAGAGACCCAGTACTTC.

This clonotype was seen ten or more times. The rearrangement joins TRBV12-3 or TRBV12-4 to TRBJ2-1; no definite D call. V lost 4 bases and J 8 bases, leaving 3 bases between the germline ends. This CDR3 is 10 amino acids long. Here the CDR3 DNA reads TGTGCCAGCAGTTCGCATGAGCAGTTCTTC. It yields the protein CASSSHEQFF.

This chain connects TRBV5-1 to TRBJ2-2; 7 bases are a match to TRBD1. CDR3 length: 15 residues. Germline CDR1 is SGHRS and CDR2 is YFSETQ. The trim removed 3 bases at V and 4 bases at J, leaving 6 bases unmatched. The CDR3 protein is CASSSWTGLTGELFF. The CDR3 DNA is TGCGCCAGCAGCTCCTGGACAGGACTCACCGGGGAGCTGTTTTTT.

The genes are TRBV6-5 and TRBJ2-2; D possibly corresponds to TRBD1 (5 bases). Between the trimmed V and J ends, which lost 5 bases and 7 bases, there was a span of 14 bases. The V gene's germline CDR1 is MNHEY and CDR2 SVGAGI. CDR3 size: 14 residues. In DNA form, the CDR3 reads TGTGCCAGCAGTCTGACTCAGGGATTCGGGGAGCTGTTTTTT. As protein: CASSLTQGFGELFF.

V is TRBV30 and J is TRBJ1-6, with 7 bases that match TRBD1. Germline CDR1 GTSNPN, CDR2 SVGIG (reference sequence). The J segment lost 7 bases and the V segment lost 2 bases, leaving 5 bases of the junction unmatched. CDR3 length: 14 residues. The CDR3 nucleotides read TGTGCCTGGAGTATACAGGGGTACAATTCACCCCTCCACTTT. Amino acid sequence: CAWSIQGYNSPLHF. The whole variable domain, remainder taken from reference TRBV30 and TRBJ1-6, is SQTIHQWPATLVQPVGSPLSLECTVEGTSNPNLYWYRQAAGRGLQLLFYSVGIGQISSEVPQNLSASRPQDRQFILSSKKLLLSDSGFYLCAWSIQGYNSPLHFGNGTRLTVT.

This clonotype was detected only a few times. The chain has TRBV7-9 and TRBJ1-2; no firm D call. CDR3 length equals 13 residues. Germline CDR1 is SEHNR and CDR2 is FQNEAQ (reference sequence). Trimming removed 3 bases from V and 3 bases from J, with 8 bases in between. The CDR3 spells CASSLSVDYGYTF. CDR3 DNA: TGTGCCAGCAGCTTGTCAGTGGACTATGGCTACACCTTC.

The chain has TRBV5-1 and TRBJ1-6; D not resolved. Germline V gives CDR1 SGHRS, CDR2 YFSETQ. The germline V and J ends were trimmed by 2 bases and 7 bases, with 16 bases remaining between them. This CDR3 spans 16 amino acids. This CDR3 reads CASSFSEQRLNSPLHF. CDR3 sequence (DNA): TGCGCCAGCAGCTTCTCGGAACAACGACTCAATTCACCCCTCCACTTT.

The V call is TRBV30, the J call TRBJ2-2; TRBD2 might be the D (6 bases). This CDR3 region has 15 residues. V was cut by 3 bases and J by 0 bases, with 11 bases left in between. CDR1 GTSNPN and CDR2 SVGIG come from the germline V gene (reference sequence). The DNA for the CDR3 is TGTGCCTGGAGGGGGGGAATTACGAACACCGGGGAGCTGTTTTTT. Its protein product is CAWRGGITNTGELFF.

The J gene is TRBJ2-7, the V gene TRBV30, with D uncertain. The CDR3 is 12 amino acids. Deletions cut 5 bases from V and 0 bases from J, with 8 bases between. CDR1 is GTSNPN and CDR2 is SVGIG in the germline V gene (reference sequence). The CDR3 nucleotides are TGTGCCTGGGCACAGAGCTCCTACGAGCAGTACTTC. Residues: CAWAQSSYEQYF.

This clonotype was seen more than once but under ten times. The chain couples TRBV29-1 to TRBJ2-2; a possible D gene is TRBD2 (5 bases). There are 14 residues in the CDR3. Trimming stripped 6 bases from V and 3 bases from J, with 14 bases between. The germline CDR1 and CDR2 sequences are SQVTM and ANQGSEA. The CDR3 bases are TGCAGCGTGGGCGGGCCACCAGACACCGGGGAGCTGTTTTTT. Translated: CSVGGPPDTGELFF.

V is TRBV4-2 and J is TRBJ1-2, with D perhaps matching TRBD1 (5 bases). The CDR3 spans 14 residues. The germline CDR1 and CDR2 sequences are LGHNA and YNFKEQ. Trimming took off 0 bases at V and 7 bases at J, with 12 bases between the two ends. The CDR3 spells CASSQDLSRAGYTF. The CDR3, as DNA: TGTGCCAGCAGCCAAGATCTGAGCAGGGCTGGCTACACCTTC.